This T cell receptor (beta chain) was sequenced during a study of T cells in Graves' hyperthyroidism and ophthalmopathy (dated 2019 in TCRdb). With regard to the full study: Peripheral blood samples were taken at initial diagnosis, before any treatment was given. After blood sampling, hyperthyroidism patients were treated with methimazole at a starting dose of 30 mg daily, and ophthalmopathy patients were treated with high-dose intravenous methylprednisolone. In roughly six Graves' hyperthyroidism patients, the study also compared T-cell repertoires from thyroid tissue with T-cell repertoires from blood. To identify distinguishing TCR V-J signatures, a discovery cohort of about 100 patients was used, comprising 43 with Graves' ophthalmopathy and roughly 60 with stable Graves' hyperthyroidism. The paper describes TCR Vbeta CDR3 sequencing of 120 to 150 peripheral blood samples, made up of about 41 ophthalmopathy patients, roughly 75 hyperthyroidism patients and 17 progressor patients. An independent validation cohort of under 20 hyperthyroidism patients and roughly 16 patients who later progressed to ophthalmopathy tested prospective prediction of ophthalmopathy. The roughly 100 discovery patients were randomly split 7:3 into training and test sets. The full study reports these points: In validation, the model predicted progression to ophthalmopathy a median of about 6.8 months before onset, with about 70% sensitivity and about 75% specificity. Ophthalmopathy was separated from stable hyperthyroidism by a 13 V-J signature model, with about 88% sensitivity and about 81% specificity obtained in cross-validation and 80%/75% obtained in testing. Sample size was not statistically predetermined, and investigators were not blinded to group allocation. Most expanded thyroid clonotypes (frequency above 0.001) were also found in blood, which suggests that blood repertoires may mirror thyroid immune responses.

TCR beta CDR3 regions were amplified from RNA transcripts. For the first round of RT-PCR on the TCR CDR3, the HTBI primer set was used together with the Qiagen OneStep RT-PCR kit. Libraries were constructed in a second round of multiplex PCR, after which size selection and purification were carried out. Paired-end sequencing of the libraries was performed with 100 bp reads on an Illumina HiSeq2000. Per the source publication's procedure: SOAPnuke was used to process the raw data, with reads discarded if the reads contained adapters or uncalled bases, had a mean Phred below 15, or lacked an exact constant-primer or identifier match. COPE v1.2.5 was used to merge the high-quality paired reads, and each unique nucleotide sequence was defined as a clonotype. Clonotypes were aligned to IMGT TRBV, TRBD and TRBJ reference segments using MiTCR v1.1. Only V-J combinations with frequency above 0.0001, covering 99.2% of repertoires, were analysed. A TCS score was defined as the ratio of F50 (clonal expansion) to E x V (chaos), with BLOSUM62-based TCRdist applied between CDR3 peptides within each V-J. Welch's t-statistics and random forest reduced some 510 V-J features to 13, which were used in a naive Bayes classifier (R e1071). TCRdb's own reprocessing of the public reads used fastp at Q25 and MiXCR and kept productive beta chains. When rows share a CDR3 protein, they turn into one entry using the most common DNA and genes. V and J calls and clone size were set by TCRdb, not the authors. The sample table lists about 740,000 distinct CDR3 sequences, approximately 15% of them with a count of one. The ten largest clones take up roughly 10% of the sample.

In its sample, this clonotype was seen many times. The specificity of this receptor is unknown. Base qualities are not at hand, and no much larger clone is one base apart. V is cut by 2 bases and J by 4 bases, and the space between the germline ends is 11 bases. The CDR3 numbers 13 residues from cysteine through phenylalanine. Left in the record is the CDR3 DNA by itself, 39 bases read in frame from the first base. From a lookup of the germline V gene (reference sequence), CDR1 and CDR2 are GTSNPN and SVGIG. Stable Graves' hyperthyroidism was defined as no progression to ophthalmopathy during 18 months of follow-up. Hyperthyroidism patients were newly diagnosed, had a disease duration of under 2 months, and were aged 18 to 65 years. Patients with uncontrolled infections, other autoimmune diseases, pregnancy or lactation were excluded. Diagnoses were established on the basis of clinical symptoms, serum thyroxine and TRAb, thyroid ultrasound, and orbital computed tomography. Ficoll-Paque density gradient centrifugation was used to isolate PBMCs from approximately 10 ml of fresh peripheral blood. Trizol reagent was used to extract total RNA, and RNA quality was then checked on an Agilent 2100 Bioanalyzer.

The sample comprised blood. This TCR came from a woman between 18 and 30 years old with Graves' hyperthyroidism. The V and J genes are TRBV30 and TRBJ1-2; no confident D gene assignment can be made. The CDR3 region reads CAWSSGRPYGYTF. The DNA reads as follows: TGTGCCTGGAGTTCCGGGAGGCCCTATGGCTACACCTTC.